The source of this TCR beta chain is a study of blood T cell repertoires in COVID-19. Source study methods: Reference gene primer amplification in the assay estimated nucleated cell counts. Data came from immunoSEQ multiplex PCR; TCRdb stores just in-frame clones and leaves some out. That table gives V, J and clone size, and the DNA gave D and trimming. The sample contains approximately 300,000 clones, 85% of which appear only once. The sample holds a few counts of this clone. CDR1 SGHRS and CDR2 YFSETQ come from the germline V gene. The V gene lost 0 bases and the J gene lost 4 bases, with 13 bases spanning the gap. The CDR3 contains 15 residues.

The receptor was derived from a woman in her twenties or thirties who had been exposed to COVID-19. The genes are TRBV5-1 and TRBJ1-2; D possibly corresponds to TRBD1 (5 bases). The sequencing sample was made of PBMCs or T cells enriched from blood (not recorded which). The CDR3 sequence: CASSLADTRGYGYTF. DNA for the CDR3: TGCGCCAGCAGCTTGGCGGACACCCGAGGCTATGGCTACACCTTC.